What follows are 31 T cell receptor beta chains derived from one specimen sequenced in a study of cytotoxic CD8 clonotypes in ibrutinib-treated CLL (dated by TCRdb to 2020 to 2022). The library was built by means of the immunoSEQ multiplex PCR assay. TCRdb stores this immuneACCESS table with in-frame sequences only. Part of the clones is absent; in the studies checked, under half of the shortfall reflects unresolved V genes, and no reason is known for the rest. This sample comprises about 310,000 clones, approximately 80% of them detected only once. Together, the top ten hold approximately 7% of the sample. The material was PBMCs, obtained before ibrutinib treatment. The receptors were sampled from a human donor with chronic lymphocytic leukemia.

The CDR3: CASKLGQINYGYTF. The CDR3 DNA reads as TGTGCCAGCAAACTGGGACAAATTAACTATGGCTACACCTTC. This sequence joins TRBV6-5 and TRBJ1-2; possible D gene TRBD1, 6 bases. The germline gives CDR1 MNHEY, CDR2 SVGAGI. V was cut by 7 bases and J by 1 base, with 13 bases left in between. CDR3 size: 14 residues.

The chain employs TRBV5-1 and TRBJ2-5, with unresolved D. Trimming took 3 bases from V and 0 from J, leaving 18 bases between them. CDR3 length: 17 amino acids. Germline V CDR1 and CDR2: SGHRS, YFSETQ. The CDR3 DNA is TGCGCCAGCAGCTCCCGCGGACGGCGGAACAACCAAGAGACCCAGTACTTC. Amino acids: CASSSRGRRNNQETQYF.

To note about this clone: A read error may produce the germline difference seen at one junction end. The chain is built from TRBV27 and TRBJ2-1, with 10 nucleotides matching TRBD2. Germline V lookup: CDR1 MNHEY, CDR2 SMNVEV (reference sequence). CDR3 length: 14 amino acids. The CDR3 spells CASSPTPLAGELFF. The CDR3 coding sequence is TGTGCCAGCAGTCCCACCCCTCTAGCGGGAGAGCTGTTCTTC.

The rearrangement links TRBV7-8 to TRBJ2-7; weak D call: TRBD2 (5 bases). The CDR3 is made up of 14 amino acids. V lost 4 bases to trimming and J lost 2 bases, with 12 bases between them. Germline CDR1 reads SGHVS; CDR2 reads FQNEAQ. The CDR3 spells CASSSALAPYEQYF. DNA of the CDR3: TGTGCCAGCAGCTCGGCCCTAGCACCCTACGAGCAGTACTTC.

This clone was observed once. The chain recombines TRBV27 with TRBJ2-5, with a possible D match to TRBD2 (6 bases). In germline, CDR1 is MNHEY, CDR2 SMNVEV (reference sequence). The V end was cut by 3 bases, the J end by 5 bases, with 13 bases between. The CDR3 contains 14 residues. The CDR3 DNA follows: TGTGCCAGCAGTTTGTTGGGAGGAGGGGAGACCCAGTACTTC. This codes for CASSLLGGGETQYF.

This sequence joins TRBV2 and TRBJ2-3; 11 bases fit TRBD2. Per the germline V gene, CDR1 is SNHLY and CDR2 is FYNNEI. The CDR3 extends over 13 amino acids. V lost 9 bases to trimming and J lost 3 bases; unmatched junction nucleotides: 2. The CDR3 region has the DNA TGTGCCAGAGGGACTAGCGGTACAGATACGCAGTATTTT. Amino acid sequence: CARGTSGTDTQYF.

The chain has TRBV6-5 and TRBJ1-4; tentative D call: TRBD1 (6 bases). Germline V gene sequence: CDR1 MNHEY, CDR2 SVGAGI. This CDR3 comprises 16 residues. The V end was cut by 0 bases, the J end by 3 bases, with 11 bases between. CDR3 loop: CASSYSFQGPNEKLFF. The CDR3 coding sequence is TGTGCCAGCAGTTACTCGTTTCAGGGGCCTAATGAAAAACTGTTTTTT.

This chain links TRBV18 with TRBJ2-1; D tentatively fits TRBD1 or TRBD2 (5 bases each). V was shortened by 5 bases and J by 7 bases, with 12 bases between the two germline ends. The germline V gene encodes CDR1 KGHSH and CDR2 LQKENI. There are 13 residues in the CDR3. The CDR3 DNA reads TGTGCCAGCTCAACGGGACGGAATAATGAGCAGTTCTTC. It translates to CASSTGRNNEQFF. The variable domain in full, completed from reference TRBV18 and TRBJ2-1, reads NAGVMQNPRHLVRRRGQEARLRCSPMKGHSHVYWYRQLPEEGLKFMVYLQKENIIDESGMPKERFSAEFPKEGPSILRIQQVVRGDSAAYFCASSTGRNNEQFFGPGTRLTVL.

The rearrangement links TRBV5-4 to TRBJ2-2; 12 bases are a match to TRBD2. The CDR3 loop spans 18 amino acids. In germline, CDR1 is SGHNT, CDR2 YYREEE (reference sequence). J was trimmed by 4 bases and V by 6 bases; bases with no gene match: 13. The CDR3 DNA reads as TGTGCCAGCACCAGGAGGCTAGCGGGAGGGGGAGGCACCGGGGAGCTGTTTTTT. This gives the protein CASTRRLAGGGGTGELFF.

The chain couples TRBV2 to TRBJ2-2, with TRBD1 identical over 10 bases. This CDR3 comprises 17 residues. V was pared by 3 bases and J by 2 bases, with 6 bases of the junction left unmatched. Germline-derived CDR1 and CDR2 are SNHLY and FYNNEI. This CDR3 is CASSDDRGLGNTGELFF. The DNA of the CDR3 is TGTGCCAGCAGTGATGACAGGGGGCTAGGAAACACCGGGGAGCTGTTTTTT. Variable domain in full (rest from reference TRBV2 and TRBJ2-2): EPEVTQTPSHQVTQMGQEVILRCVPISNHLYFYWYRQILGQKVEFLVSFYNNEISEKSEIFDDQFSVERPDGSNFTLKIRSTKLEDSAMYFCASSDDRGLGNTGELFFGEGSRLTVL.

This chain uses TRBV7-9 with TRBJ1-3, with D possibly matching TRBD1 (6 bases). Germline values: CDR1 SEHNR, CDR2 FQNEAQ (reference sequence). Trimming pared 4 bases from V and 2 bases from J, leaving 15 bases between. The length of the CDR3 is 16 residues. CDR3 loop: CASSSVDGGPGNTIYF. The CDR3 DNA is TGTGCCAGCAGCTCCGTCGACGGGGGCCCTGGAAACACCATATATTTT. The variable domain in full, with the rest retrieved from reference TRBV7-9 and TRBJ1-3, is DTGVSQNPRHKITKRGQNVTFRCDPISEHNRLYWYRQTLGQGPEFLTYFQNEAQLEKSRLLSDRFSAERPKGSFSTLEIQRTEQGDSAMYLCASSSVDGGPGNTIYFGEGSWLTVV.

This rearrangement joins TRBV28 to TRBJ2-7; D possibly corresponds to TRBD2 (6 bases). The V gene lost 8 bases and the J gene lost 3 bases, with 20 bases spanning the gap. The CDR3 consists of 15 residues. CDR1 is MDHEN, CDR2 SYDVKM, per germline. CDR3 in DNA: TGTGCCAGCCGGGACCTATCGGGACTGAACTACGAGCAGTACTTC. It is translated as CASRDLSGLNYEQYF.

This chain uses TRBV6-5 with TRBJ2-1, with D possibly matching TRBD2 (6 bases). The germline V gene encodes CDR1 MNHEY and CDR2 SVGAGI. The CDR3 totals 15 residues. V dropped 0 bases and J dropped 8 bases, with 14 bases sitting between them. The CDR3, as DNA: TGTGCCAGCAGTTACTCAACTTGGGGAGGCTATGAGCAGTTCTTC. Translation: CASSYSTWGGYEQFF.

The chain employs TRBV10-3 and TRBJ2-5; 12 bases map to TRBD1. V lost 10 bases, J lost 7 bases, and 10 bases stayed unmatched. The V gene's germline CDR1 is ENHRY and CDR2 SYGVKD. The CDR3 consists of 14 residues. The CDR3 is CATAGTGGTRTQYF. The CDR3 DNA sequence: TGTGCCACTGCCGGGACAGGGGGCACGAGGACCCAGTACTTC.

The J gene is TRBJ2-3, the V gene TRBV6-1; 11 nucleotides agree with TRBD2. Germline V gene lookup returns CDR1 MNHNS and CDR2 SASEGT. V trimming: 0 bases; J trimming: 4 bases; junction bases outside the gene matches: 9. The CDR3 consists of 18 residues. CDR3 nucleotides: TGTGCCAGCAGTGAAGCACTAGCGGGAGTTGGGCTGGCAGATACGCAGTATTTT. It yields the protein CASSEALAGVGLADTQYF.

This chain connects TRBV5-4 to TRBJ2-7, with 8 bases matching TRBD1. The CDR3 runs 15 residues. Germline V gene lookup returns CDR1 SGHNT and CDR2 YYREEE (reference sequence). The V segment lost 0 bases and the J segment 5 bases; nucleotides outside the gene matches: 7. CDR3 sequence reads: CASSLDGQGFNEQYF. CDR3 coding DNA: TGTGCCAGCAGCTTGGACGGACAGGGTTTCAACGAGCAGTACTTC. Combining the CDR3 with reference TRBV5-4 and TRBJ2-7 gives the whole variable domain ETGVTQSPTHLIKTRGQQVTLRCSSQSGHNTVSWYQQALGQGPQFIFQYYREEENGRGNFPPRFSGLQFPNYSSELNVNALELDDSALYLCASSLDGQGFNEQYFGPGTRLTVT.

J is TRBJ2-7 and V is TRBV15; 11 nucleotides agree with TRBD2. Looked up from germline, CDR1 is LNHNV and CDR2 is YYDKDF (reference sequence). This CDR3 has 18 amino acids. The V segment lost 1 base and the J segment 5 bases; nucleotides outside the gene matches: 13. CDR3 sequence: CATSRGGLAGGIYDEQYF. In DNA, the CDR3 is TGTGCCACCAGCAGAGGAGGGCTAGCGGGAGGAATCTATGACGAGCAGTACTTC.

This chain connects TRBV30 to TRBJ1-3; TRBD1 aligns across 7 bases. This CDR3 is built from 13 residues. V lost 3 bases and J lost 3; bases outside the gene matches: 2. CDR1 GTSNPN and CDR2 SVGIG come from the germline V gene (reference sequence). CDR3 in amino acids: CAWRGDSGNTIYF. The CDR3, as DNA: TGTGCCTGGAGGGGGGACAGTGGAAACACCATATATTTT.

The rearrangement joins TRBV6-5 to TRBJ2-5; TRBD2 is a possible D gene (5 bases). From germline, CDR1 is MNHEY and CDR2 SVGAGI. The CDR3 length is 16 residues. With 0 bases removed from V and 1 base from J, the gap between germline ends came to 12 bases. Here the CDR3 DNA reads TGTGCCAGCAGTTACTCGCTAGCCGGAGCCCAAGAGACCCAGTACTTC. Its protein is CASSYSLAGAQETQYF.

V gene TRBV7-2 combines with J gene TRBJ2-7; TRBD1 agrees at 10 bases. V lost 8 bases and J lost 5; bases outside the gene matches: 9. The CDR3 sequence is 14 residues long. From germline, CDR1 is SGHTA and CDR2 FQGNSA. CDR3 sequence reads: CASRGGQGLNEQYF. CDR3 nucleotides: TGTGCCAGCCGAGGGGGACAGGGGTTGAACGAGCAGTACTTC.

V gene TRBV11-2 combines with J gene TRBJ2-7, with unresolved D. Germline CDR1 is SGHAT and CDR2 is FQNNGV. There are 14 residues in the CDR3. V lost 0 bases and J 7 bases, leaving 13 bases between the germline ends. In DNA, the CDR3 is TGTGCCAGCAGCTTAGATGTAGCCGCCGGAGAGCAGTACTTC. It translates to CASSLDVAAGEQYF.

The rearrangement uses TRBV5-4 and TRBJ2-2; D remains ambiguous. V lost 4 bases and J 5 bases, leaving 15 bases between the germline ends. From germline, CDR1 is SGHNT and CDR2 YYREEE (reference sequence). The CDR3 extends over 15 amino acids. CDR3 DNA: TGTGCCAGCAGCCCTAGGGCCCTTGGGACCGGGGAGCTGTTTTTT. Translating gives CASSPRALGTGELFF.

The chain links TRBV7-2 to TRBJ1-2, with a tentative D call TRBD1 (6 bases). The length of the CDR3 is 13 residues. Germline lookup yields CDR1 SGHTA and CDR2 FQGNSA. Trimming shortened V by 4 bases and J by 4 bases, and 10 bases separated the two germline ends. The CDR3 DNA sequence: TGTGCCAGCAGCTCCGACAGGCGCTATGGCTACACCTTC. It yields the protein CASSSDRRYGYTF.

The genes are TRBV27 and TRBJ1-5, with 9 nucleotides matching TRBD1. J gave up 6 bases and V 5 bases, and 11 bases lay outside the gene matches. CDR1 is MNHEY and CDR2 is SMNVEV in the germline V gene (reference sequence). This CDR3 region has 16 residues. The CDR3 loop is CASSPKQGAGGQPQHF. The CDR3 region has the DNA TGTGCCAGCAGTCCAAAACAGGGGGCAGGGGGTCAGCCCCAGCATTTT.

The genes are TRBV30 and TRBJ1-2; a possible D gene is TRBD1 (5 bases). With 7 bases removed from V and 1 base from J, the gap between germline ends came to 10 bases. Germline lookup yields CDR1 GTSNPN and CDR2 SVGIG (reference sequence). The CDR3 length is 12 residues. The CDR3 region is CASDTINYGYTF. The CDR3 DNA reads as TGTGCCTCGGACACGATTAACTATGGCTACACCTTC.

The chain combines TRBV7-2 with TRBJ1-2; possible D gene TRBD1, 5 bases. Germline V CDR1 and CDR2: SGHTA, FQGNSA. The CDR3 length is 13 residues. The germline V and J ends were trimmed by 5 bases and 2 bases, with 9 bases remaining between them. The CDR3 bases are TGTGCCAGCAGCCCGGGACGGAACTATGGCTACACCTTC. It translates to CASSPGRNYGYTF. The full variable domain, rest sourced from reference TRBV7-2 and TRBJ1-2, is GAGVSQSPSNKVTEKGKDVELRCDPISGHTALYWYRQSLGQGLEFLIYFQGNSAPDKSGLPSDRFSAERTGGSVSTLTIQRTQQEDSAVYLCASSPGRNYGYTFGSGTRLTVV.

This clone was counted a single time. The rearrangement joins TRBV28 to TRBJ1-2, with TRBD1 matching over 8 bases. Trimming at V came to 4 bases and at J to 5 bases, leaving 6 bases not matched to a gene. From germline, CDR1 is MDHEN and CDR2 SYDVKM. The CDR3 runs to 14 residues. CDR3 sequence reads: CASSSGQGWYGYTF. DNA of the CDR3: TGTGCCAGCAGTTCAGGACAGGGATGGTATGGCTACACCTTC.

V and J are TRBV11-3 and TRBJ2-1; tentatively, D is TRBD2 (6 bases). This CDR3 spans 15 amino acids. The germline V and J ends were trimmed by 5 bases and 6 bases, with 17 bases remaining between them. Germline CDR1 and CDR2: SGHNT and YENEEA. The CDR3 loop is CASSPGYGGGNEQFF. CDR3 nucleotides: TGTGCCAGCAGCCCCGGGTATGGGGGAGGCAATGAGCAGTTCTTC.

This clone was seen a handful of times. The rearrangement joins TRBV28 to TRBJ2-1; tentatively, D is TRBD1 or TRBD2 (5 bases each). The CDR3 length is 16 residues. The germline V and J ends were trimmed by 5 bases and 6 bases, with 20 bases remaining between them. The germline CDR1 and CDR2 sequences are MDHEN and SYDVKM. CDR3 sequence reads: CASSPPGTDLGNEQFF. CDR3 nucleotide sequence: TGTGCCAGCAGTCCCCCCGGGACCGACCTGGGCAATGAGCAGTTCTTC.

The V gene is TRBV5-1, the J gene TRBJ2-2; TRBD2 matches 7 bases. The germline V gene encodes CDR1 SGHRS and CDR2 YFSETQ. The CDR3 is 17 amino acids. Losses at the gene ends were 0 bases for V and 1 base for J; bases not matched to a gene: 6. CDR3 bases: TGCGCCAGCAGCTTGGTCTGGCTAGCGGAGAACACCGGGGAGCTGTTTTTT. Protein: CASSLVWLAENTGELFF.

V is TRBV29-1 and J is TRBJ2-7; D may match TRBD1 or TRBD2 (5 bases each). The length of the CDR3 is 12 residues. V was cut by 5 bases and J by 2 bases, with 10 bases left in between. Per the germline V gene, CDR1 is SQVTM and CDR2 is ANQGSEA. Here the CDR3 reads CSVWGTAYEQYF. The CDR3 DNA follows: TGCAGCGTTTGGGGGACGGCCTACGAGCAGTACTTC.